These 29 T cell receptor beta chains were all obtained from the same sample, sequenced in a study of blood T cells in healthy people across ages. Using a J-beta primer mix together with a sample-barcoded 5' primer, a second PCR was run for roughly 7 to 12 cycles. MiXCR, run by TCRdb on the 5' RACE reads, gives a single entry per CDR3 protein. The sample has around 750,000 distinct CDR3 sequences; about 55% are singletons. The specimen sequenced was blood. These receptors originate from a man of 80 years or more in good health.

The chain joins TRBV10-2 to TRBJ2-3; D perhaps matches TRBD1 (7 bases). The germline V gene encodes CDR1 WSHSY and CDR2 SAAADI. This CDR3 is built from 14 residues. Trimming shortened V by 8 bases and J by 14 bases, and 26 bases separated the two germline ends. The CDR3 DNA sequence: TGCGCCAGCGGGGGGAGACAGGGCGACAGATACGCGTATTTT. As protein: CASGGRQGDRYAYF.

The CDR3: CASSFKPTYNEQFF. The CDR3 DNA reads TGTGCCAGCAGTTTTAAACCCACCTACAATGAGCAGTTCTTC. The gene calls are TRBV28 and TRBJ2-1; no clear D gene. Germline V gene lookup returns CDR1 MDHEN and CDR2 SYDVKM. CDR3 length: 14 residues. Between the trimmed V and J ends, which lost 3 bases and 2 bases, there was a span of 8 bases.

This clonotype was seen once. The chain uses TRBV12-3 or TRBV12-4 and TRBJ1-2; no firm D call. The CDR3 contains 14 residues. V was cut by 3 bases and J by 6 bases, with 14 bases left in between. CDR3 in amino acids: CASSLVQQRDGYTF. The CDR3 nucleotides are TGTGCCAGCAGTTTGGTCCAGCAACGGGATGGCTACACCTTC.

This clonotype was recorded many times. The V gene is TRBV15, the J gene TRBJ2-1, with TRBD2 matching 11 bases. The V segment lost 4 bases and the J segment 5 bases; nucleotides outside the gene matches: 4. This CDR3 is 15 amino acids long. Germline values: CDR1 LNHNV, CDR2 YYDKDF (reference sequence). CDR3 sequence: CATSIVGLADNEQFF. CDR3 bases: TGTGCCACCAGCATTGTGGGACTAGCGGACAATGAGCAGTTCTTC.

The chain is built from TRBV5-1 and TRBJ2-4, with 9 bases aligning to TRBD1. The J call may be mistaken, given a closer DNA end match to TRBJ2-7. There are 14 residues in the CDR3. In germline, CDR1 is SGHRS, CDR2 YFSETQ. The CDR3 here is CASSLQGAQNEQYF. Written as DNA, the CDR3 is TGCGCCAGCAGCTTACAGGGGGCGCAAAACGAGCAGTACTTC.

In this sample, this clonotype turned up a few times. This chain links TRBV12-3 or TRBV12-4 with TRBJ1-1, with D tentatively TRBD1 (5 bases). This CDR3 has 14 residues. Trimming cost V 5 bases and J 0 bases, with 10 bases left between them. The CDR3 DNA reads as TGTGCCAGCAGTCAACAGGCTATGAACACTGAAGCTTTCTTT. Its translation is CASSQQAMNTEAFF.

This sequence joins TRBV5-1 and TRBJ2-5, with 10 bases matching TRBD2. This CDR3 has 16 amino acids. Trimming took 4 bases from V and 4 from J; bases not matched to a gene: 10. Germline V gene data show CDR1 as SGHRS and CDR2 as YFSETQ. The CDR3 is CASSAASGSSTETQYF. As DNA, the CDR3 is TGCGCCAGCAGCGCAGCTAGCGGGAGTAGTACAGAGACCCAGTACTTC.

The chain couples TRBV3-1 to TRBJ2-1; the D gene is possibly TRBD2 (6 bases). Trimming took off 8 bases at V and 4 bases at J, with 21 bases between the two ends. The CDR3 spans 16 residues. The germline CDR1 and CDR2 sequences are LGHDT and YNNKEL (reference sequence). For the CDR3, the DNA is TGTGCCAGCGGCCCCGTCCCCGGGACTTCTTACAATGAGCAGTTCTTC. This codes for CASGPVPGTSYNEQFF.

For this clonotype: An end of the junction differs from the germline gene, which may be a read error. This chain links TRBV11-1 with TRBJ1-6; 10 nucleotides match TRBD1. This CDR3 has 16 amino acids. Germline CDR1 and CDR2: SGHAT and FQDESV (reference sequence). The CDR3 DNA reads TGTGCCAGCAGCTTCCCACGACAGGGGGCGGATTCACCCCCCCACTTT. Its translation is CASSFPRQGADSPPHF. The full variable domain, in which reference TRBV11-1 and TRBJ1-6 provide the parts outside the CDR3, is EAEVAQSPRYKITEKSQAVAFWCDPISGHATLYWYRQILGQGPELLVQFQDESVVDDSQLPKDRFSAERLKGVDSTLKIQPAELGDSAMYLCASSFPRQGADSPPHFGNGTRLTVT.

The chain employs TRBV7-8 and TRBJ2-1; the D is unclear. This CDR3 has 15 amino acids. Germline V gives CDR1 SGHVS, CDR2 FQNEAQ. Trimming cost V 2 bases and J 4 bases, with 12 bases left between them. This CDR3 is CASSLLIGSYNEQFF. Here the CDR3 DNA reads TGTGCCAGCAGCTTACTTATCGGGTCATACAATGAGCAGTTCTTC.

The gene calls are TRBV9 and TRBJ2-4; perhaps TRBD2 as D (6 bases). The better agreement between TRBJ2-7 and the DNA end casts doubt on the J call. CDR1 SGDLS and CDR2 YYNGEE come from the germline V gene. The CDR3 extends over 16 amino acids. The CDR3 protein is CASSPRGVAQTYEQYF. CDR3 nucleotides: TGTGCCAGCAGCCCCCGCGGGGTAGCGCAAACCTACGAGCAGTACTTC.

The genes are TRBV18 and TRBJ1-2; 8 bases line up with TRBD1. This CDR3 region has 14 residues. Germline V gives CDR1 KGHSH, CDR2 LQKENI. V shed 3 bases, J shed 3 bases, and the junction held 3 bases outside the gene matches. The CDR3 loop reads CASSPTGDHYGYTF. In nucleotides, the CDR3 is TGTGCCAGCTCACCGACAGGGGATCACTATGGCTACACCTTC. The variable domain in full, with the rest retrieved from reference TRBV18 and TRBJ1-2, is NAGVMQNPRHLVRRRGQEARLRCSPMKGHSHVYWYRQLPEEGLKFMVYLQKENIIDESGMPKERFSAEFPKEGPSILRIQQVVRGDSAAYFCASSPTGDHYGYTFGSGTRLTVV.

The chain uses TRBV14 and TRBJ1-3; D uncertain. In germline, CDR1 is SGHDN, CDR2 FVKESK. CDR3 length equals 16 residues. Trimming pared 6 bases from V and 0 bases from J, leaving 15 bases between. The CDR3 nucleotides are TGTGCCAGCAGGCCGACGGGGTTGAGCTCTGGAAACACCATATATTTT. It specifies CASRPTGLSSGNTIYF.

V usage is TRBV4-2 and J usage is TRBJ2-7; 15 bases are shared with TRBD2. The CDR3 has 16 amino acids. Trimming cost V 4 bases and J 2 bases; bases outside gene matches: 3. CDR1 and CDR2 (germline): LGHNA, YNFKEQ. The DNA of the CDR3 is TGTGCCAGCAGCCCTGGACTAGCGGGAGGGCCCTACGAGCAGTACTTC. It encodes CASSPGLAGGPYEQYF.

The CDR3 protein is CSVERLHGTEAFF. The CDR3 DNA follows: TGCAGCGTTGAACGCCTGCACGGCACTGAAGCTTTCTTT. J is TRBJ1-1 and V is TRBV29-1, with D uncertain. This CDR3 has 13 residues. V was pared by 2 bases and J by 4 bases, with 11 bases between. Germline lookup yields CDR1 SQVTM and CDR2 ANQGSEA.

The CDR3 loop is CAISGTGSPTDTQYF. The CDR3 bases are TGTGCCATCAGTGGGACAGGGAGTCCCACAGATACGCAGTATTTT. The V call is TRBV10-3, the J call TRBJ2-3; 8 bases are shared with TRBD1. The CDR3 loop spans 15 amino acids. With V trimmed by 4 bases and J by 2 bases, 5 bases remained unmatched. Per the germline V gene, CDR1 is ENHRY and CDR2 is SYGVKD.

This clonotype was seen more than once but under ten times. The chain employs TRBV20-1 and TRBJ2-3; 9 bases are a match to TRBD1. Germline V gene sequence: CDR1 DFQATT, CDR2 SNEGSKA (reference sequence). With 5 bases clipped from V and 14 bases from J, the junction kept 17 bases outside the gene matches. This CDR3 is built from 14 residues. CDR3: CSARRQGGHRYAYF. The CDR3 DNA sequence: TGCAGTGCTCGGAGACAGGGGGGGCACAGATACGCGTATTTT.

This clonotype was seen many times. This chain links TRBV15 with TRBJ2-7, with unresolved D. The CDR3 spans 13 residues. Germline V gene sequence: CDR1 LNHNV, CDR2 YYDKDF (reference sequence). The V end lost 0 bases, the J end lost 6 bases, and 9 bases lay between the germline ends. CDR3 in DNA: TGTGCCACCAGCAGAGATTACTATGGCGAGCAGTACTTC. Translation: CATSRDYYGEQYF. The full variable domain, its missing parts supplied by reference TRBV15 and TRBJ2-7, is DAMVIQNPRYQVTQFGKPVTLSCSQTLNHNVMYWYQQKSSQAPKLLFHYYDKDFNNEADTPDNFQSRRPNTSFCFLDIRSPGLGDTAMYLCATSRDYYGEQYFGPGTRLTVT.

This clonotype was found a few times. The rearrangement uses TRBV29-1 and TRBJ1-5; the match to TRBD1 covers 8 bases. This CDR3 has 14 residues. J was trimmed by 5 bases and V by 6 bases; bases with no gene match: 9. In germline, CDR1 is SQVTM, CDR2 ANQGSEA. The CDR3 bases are TGCAGCGTCACGACAGGGGCCCTCGATCAGCCCCAGCATTTT. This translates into CSVTTGALDQPQHF.

The CDR3 coding sequence is TGTGCCAGCAGCTTATTTGGCGGTTCGCCGTACGAGCAGTACTTC. Encoded protein: CASSLFGGSPYEQYF. This chain links TRBV7-2 with TRBJ2-7, with D hard to call. The CDR3 has 15 residues. V was pared by 2 bases and J by 4 bases, with 15 bases between. Germline V CDR1 and CDR2: SGHTA, FQGNSA.

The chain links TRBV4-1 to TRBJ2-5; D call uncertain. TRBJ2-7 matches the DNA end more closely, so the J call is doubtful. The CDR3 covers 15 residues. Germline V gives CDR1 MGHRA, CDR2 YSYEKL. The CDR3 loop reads CASSQAEWVNYEQYF. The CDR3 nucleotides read TGCGCCAGCAGCCAAGCAGAGTGGGTAAATTACGAGCAGTACTTC.

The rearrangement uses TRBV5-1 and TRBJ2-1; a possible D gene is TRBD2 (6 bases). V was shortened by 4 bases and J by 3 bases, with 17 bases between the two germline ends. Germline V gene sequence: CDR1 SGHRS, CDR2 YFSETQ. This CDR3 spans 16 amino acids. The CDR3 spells CASSVSRRAGYNEQFF. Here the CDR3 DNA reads TGCGCCAGCAGCGTTAGCAGGAGGGCCGGCTACAATGAGCAGTTCTTC. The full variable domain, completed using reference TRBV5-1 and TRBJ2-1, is KAGVTQTPRYLIKTRGQQVTLSCSPISGHRSVSWYQQTPGQGLQFLFEYFSETQRNKGNFPGRFSGRQFSNSRSEMNVSTLELGDSALYLCASSVSRRAGYNEQFFGPGTRLTVL.

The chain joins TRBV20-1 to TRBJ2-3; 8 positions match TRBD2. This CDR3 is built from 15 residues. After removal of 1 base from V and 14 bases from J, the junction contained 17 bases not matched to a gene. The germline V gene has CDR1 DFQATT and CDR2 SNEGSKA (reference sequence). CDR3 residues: CSARGGGAGARYAYF. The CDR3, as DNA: TGCAGTGCTAGAGGAGGTGGAGCGGGGGCCAGATACGCGTATTTT.

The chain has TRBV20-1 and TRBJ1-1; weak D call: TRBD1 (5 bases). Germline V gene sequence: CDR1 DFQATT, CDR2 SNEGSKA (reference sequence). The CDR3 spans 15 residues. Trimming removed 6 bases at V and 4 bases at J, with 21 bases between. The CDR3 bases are TGCAGTGCAAAAATCGGGGCCCAAAGGGGCACTGAAGCTTTCTTT. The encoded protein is CSAKIGAQRGTEAFF.

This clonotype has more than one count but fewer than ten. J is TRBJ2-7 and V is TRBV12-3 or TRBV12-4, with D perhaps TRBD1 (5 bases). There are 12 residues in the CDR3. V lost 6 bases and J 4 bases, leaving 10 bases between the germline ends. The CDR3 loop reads CASSWGQYEQYF. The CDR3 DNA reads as TGTGCCAGCAGCTGGGGCCAGTACGAGCAGTACTTC.

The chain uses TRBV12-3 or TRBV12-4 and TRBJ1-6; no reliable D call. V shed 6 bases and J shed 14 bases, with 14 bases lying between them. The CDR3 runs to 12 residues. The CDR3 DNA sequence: TGTGCCAGCAGCCTACTTGGCCTTACCCTCCACTTT. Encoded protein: CASSLLGLTLHF.

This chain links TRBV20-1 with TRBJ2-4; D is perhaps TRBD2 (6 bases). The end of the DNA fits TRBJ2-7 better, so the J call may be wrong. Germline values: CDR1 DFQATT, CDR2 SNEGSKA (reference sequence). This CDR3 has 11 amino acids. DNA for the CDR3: TGCAGTGCCCCCGGGGGTAGCGAGCAGTACTTC. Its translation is CSAPGGSEQYF.

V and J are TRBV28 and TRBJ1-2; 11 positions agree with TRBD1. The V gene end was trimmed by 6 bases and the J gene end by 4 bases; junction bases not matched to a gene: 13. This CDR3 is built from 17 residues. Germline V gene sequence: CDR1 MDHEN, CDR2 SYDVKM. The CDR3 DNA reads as TGTGCCAGCAGCCCCTCCGGACAGGGGGCGCCGTCCTATGGCTACACCTTC. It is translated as CASSPSGQGAPSYGYTF.

The CDR3 nucleotides are TGTGCCAGCAGTCCCGGGGCCACCCGAAGATACGCGTATTTT. Protein: CASSPGATRRYAYF. V is TRBV28 and J is TRBJ2-3; D assignment may be TRBD1 or TRBD2 (5 bases each). The CDR3 is 14 residues long. Deletions cut 5 bases from V and 14 bases from J, with 23 bases between. CDR1 MDHEN and CDR2 SYDVKM come from the germline V gene.